The 30 T cell receptor beta chains listed next were all sequenced from one sample in a study of blood T cell repertoires in COVID-19. Generated by immunoSEQ multiplex PCR, the TCRdb table keeps only in-frame clones and is missing some. The sample lists around 310,000 clones; almost 90% were seen once. Sequenced material: peripheral blood. These TCRs come from a woman in her 40s with COVID-19, enrolled during active disease.

The chain couples TRBV14 to TRBJ1-2, with D maybe TRBD1 (6 bases). Trimming took 0 bases from V and 4 from J, leaving 15 bases between them. Germline CDR1 is SGHDN and CDR2 is FVKESK. CDR3 length equals 16 residues. The CDR3 region is CASSQEGQGGGYGYTF. The CDR3 nucleotides are TGTGCCAGCAGCCAAGAAGGGCAGGGAGGGGGCTATGGCTACACCTTC.

The chain recombines TRBV21-1 with TRBJ2-3; TRBD2 is the table's D call, not checked against the DNA. TRBV21-1 is a recognized pseudogene. The CDR3 extends over 17 amino acids. The CDR3 DNA sequence: TGTGCCAGCAGCAAAGGCCAGGGGACTAGCGGCACAGATACGCAGTATTTT. This gives the protein CASSKGQGTSGTDTQYF.

This clone occurred once. V and J are TRBV27 and TRBJ2-1; tentative D call: TRBD2 (5 bases). The V gene's germline CDR1 is MNHEY and CDR2 SMNVEV (reference sequence). This CDR3 spans 13 amino acids. V was pared by 8 bases and J by 5 bases, with 13 bases between. The CDR3 bases are TGTGCCAGCTCTCAATTGAGGGACAATGAGCAGTTCTTC. Amino acid sequence: CASSQLRDNEQFF.

This clone was observed once. This chain connects TRBV11-3 to TRBJ2-2, with D maybe TRBD2 (6 bases). The CDR3 covers 16 residues. V lost 2 bases, J lost 2 bases, and 12 bases lay in between. Germline V gene lookup returns CDR1 SGHNT and CDR2 YENEEA. This chain's CDR3 is CASSLYGGSNTGELFF. The CDR3 DNA sequence: TGTGCCAGCAGCTTATACGGGGGTAGTAACACCGGGGAGCTGTTTTTT.

This sequence joins TRBV24-1 and TRBJ2-4, with a possible D match to TRBD1 (7 bases). This CDR3 contains 14 residues. Trimming cost V 5 bases and J 7 bases, with 14 bases left between them. Germline lookup yields CDR1 KGHDR and CDR2 SFDVKD. CDR3 amino acids: CATSGRGAGNIQYF. The DNA for the CDR3 is TGTGCCACCAGTGGCAGGGGGGCCGGGAACATTCAGTACTTC.

V is TRBV6-1 and J is TRBJ2-7; tentatively, D is TRBD1 (6 bases). Germline V gives CDR1 MNHNS, CDR2 SASEGT. Trimming took off 3 bases at V and 3 bases at J, with 12 bases between the two ends. The CDR3 sequence is 14 residues long. The CDR3: CASSDLGGLYEQYF. The CDR3 coding sequence is TGTGCCAGCAGTGACCTAGGGGGTCTCTACGAGCAGTACTTC.

The chain uses TRBV29-1 and TRBJ2-5, with TRBD2 identical over 11 bases. Trimming removed 5 bases from V and 4 bases from J; junction bases left unmatched: 6. CDR3 length equals 14 residues. Germline V gene data show CDR1 as SQVTM and CDR2 as ANQGSEA. CDR3 sequence reads: CSVPGTSGGETQYF. In DNA form, the CDR3 reads TGCAGCGTTCCGGGGACTAGCGGAGGAGAGACCCAGTACTTC.

This chain connects TRBV5-1 to TRBJ2-1, with a possible D match to TRBD2 (7 bases). From germline, CDR1 is SGHRS and CDR2 YFSETQ. This CDR3 contains 14 residues. Between the trimmed V and J ends, which lost 3 bases and 12 bases, there was a span of 19 bases. Here the CDR3 DNA reads TGCGCCAGCAGCTCCGGAAGGGGGGGGACTACGCAGTTCTTC. Protein sequence: CASSSGRGGTTQFF.

The chain uses TRBV6-2 or TRBV6-3 and TRBJ1-2; maybe TRBD1 (6 bases). This CDR3 is built from 19 residues. The V and J ends lost 2 bases and 2 bases respectively, with 24 bases between them. The germline gives CDR1 MNHEY, CDR2 SVGEGT. The CDR3 spells CASSYAPGQARGMNYGYTF. The DNA for the CDR3 is TGTGCCAGCAGTTACGCTCCGGGACAAGCTAGGGGTATGAACTATGGCTACACCTTC.

There are a few counts of this clone. The chain carries TRBV9 and TRBJ2-1, with 7 bases fitting TRBD2. Germline CDR1 and CDR2: SGDLS and YYNGEE. V shed 1 base and J 0 bases; nucleotides not matched to a gene: 4. The CDR3 covers 16 residues. The CDR3 coding sequence is TGTGCCAGCAGCGTATTGAGCGGGGTCTCCTACAATGAGCAGTTCTTC. Its translation: CASSVLSGVSYNEQFF.

The genes are TRBV7-3 and TRBJ2-1, with TRBD2 identical over 7 bases. After removal of 5 bases from V and 8 bases from J, the junction contained 6 bases not matched to a gene. CDR1 and CDR2 (germline): SGHTA, FQGTGA. The CDR3 is made up of 13 amino acids. The CDR3 loop is CASSPIGGDEQFF. The CDR3, as DNA: TGTGCCAGCAGCCCTATTGGGGGGGATGAGCAGTTCTTC.

The chain links TRBV2 to TRBJ1-2; 7 nucleotides match TRBD1. This CDR3 is built from 14 residues. J was trimmed by 7 bases and V by 3 bases; bases with no gene match: 8. Germline assignment: CDR1 SNHLY and CDR2 FYNNEI. The DNA of the CDR3 is TGTGCCAGCAGTGAGACAGGGTCTGGCGGTGGCTACACCTTC. As protein: CASSETGSGGGYTF.

The V and J genes are TRBV4-3 and TRBJ2-2; D remains unclear. The CDR3 spans 14 residues. Germline V gene data show CDR1 as LGHNA and CDR2 as YSLEER. V was shortened by 0 bases and J by 8 bases, with 10 bases between the two germline ends. The CDR3 spells CASSQDPQRGELFF. The CDR3 DNA reads as TGCGCCAGCAGCCAAGATCCTCAACGGGGGGAGCTGTTTTTT.

The V and J genes are TRBV4-2 and TRBJ2-4; 13 bases match TRBD2. V shed 2 bases, J shed 7 bases, and the junction held 5 bases outside the gene matches. CDR1 LGHNA and CDR2 YNFKEQ come from the germline V gene. The CDR3 is 16 amino acids. The DNA of the CDR3 is TGTGCCAGCAGCCAATCGGGACTAGCGGGACAGAACATTCAGTACTTC. Residues: CASSQSGLAGQNIQYF.

The chain carries TRBV4-1 and TRBJ2-3, with 11 bases aligning to TRBD2. V shed 3 bases and J 5 bases; nucleotides not matched to a gene: 7. CDR3 length: 16 residues. Germline lookup yields CDR1 MGHRA and CDR2 YSYEKL. The DNA for the CDR3 is TGCGCCAGCAGCCAGCCCCCGGGACTAGCGGTAGATACGCAGTATTTT. This encodes CASSQPPGLAVDTQYF.

This chain joins TRBV4-3 and TRBJ1-2, with D perhaps TRBD1 (6 bases). The V gene's germline CDR1 is LGHNA and CDR2 YSLEER. The CDR3 is made up of 17 amino acids. With 1 base removed from V and 0 bases from J, the gap between germline ends came to 15 bases. CDR3 in amino acids: CASSQAAGAPTNYGYTF. CDR3 sequence (DNA): TGCGCCAGCAGCCAAGCAGCAGGGGCCCCAACTAACTATGGCTACACCTTC.

The chain carries TRBV30 and TRBJ1-2; no reliable D call. The CDR3 is made up of 13 amino acids. V dropped 1 base and J dropped 3 bases, with 9 bases sitting between them. Germline values: CDR1 GTSNPN, CDR2 SVGIG (reference sequence). CDR3 amino acids: CAWSGGFYYGYTF. The CDR3, as DNA: TGTGCCTGGAGTGGAGGGTTCTACTATGGCTACACCTTC.

The chain carries TRBV5-8 and TRBJ1-5, with D tentatively TRBD1 (5 bases). V was clipped by 2 bases and J by 8 bases, with 11 bases between them. There are 13 residues in the CDR3. CDR1 is SGHTS and CDR2 is YDEGEE in the germline V gene. DNA of the CDR3: TGTGCCAGCAGCTTCCAGGGATTAGAGCCCCAGCATTTT. Protein: CASSFQGLEPQHF.

The chain recombines TRBV27 with TRBJ2-2, with D possibly matching TRBD1 (6 bases). The CDR3 extends over 15 amino acids. Between the trimmed V and J ends, which lost 3 bases and 4 bases, there was a span of 12 bases. In germline, CDR1 is MNHEY, CDR2 SMNVEV (reference sequence). The CDR3 sequence is CASSFRDIATGELFF. The CDR3 DNA is TGTGCCAGCAGTTTTCGGGACATCGCCACCGGGGAGCTGTTTTTT.

J is TRBJ1-1 and V is TRBV5-4; no definite D call. V was cut by 6 bases and J by 1 base, with 10 bases left in between. CDR1 is SGHNT, CDR2 YYREEE, per germline (reference sequence). The CDR3 consists of 13 residues. The CDR3 loop is CASNTPQNTEAFF. The DNA of the CDR3 is TGTGCCAGCAACACACCCCAGAACACTGAAGCTTTCTTT. The entire variable domain, with the rest obtained from reference TRBV5-4 and TRBJ1-1, is as follows: ETGVTQSPTHLIKTRGQQVTLRCSSQSGHNTVSWYQQALGQGPQFIFQYYREEENGRGNFPPRFSGLQFPNYSSELNVNALELDDSALYLCASNTPQNTEAFFGQGTRLTVV.

This clone was detected once. This CDR3 is also generated by other DNA sequences in the sample. The chain uses TRBV19 and TRBJ1-3, with D tentatively TRBD1 (6 bases). This CDR3 is built from 14 residues. Germline V gene lookup returns CDR1 LNHDA and CDR2 SQIVND (reference sequence). With 6 bases removed from V and 4 bases from J, the gap between germline ends came to 13 bases. The CDR3 nucleotides are TGTGCCAGTAGCCCTACAGGGCCAGGAAACACCATATATTTT. This encodes CASSPTGPGNTIYF.

This clone occurred a few times. The chain couples TRBV28 to TRBJ1-1; a possible D gene is TRBD1 (6 bases). Germline V CDR1 and CDR2: MDHEN, SYDVKM. V was clipped by 4 bases and J by 0 bases, with 15 bases between them. The CDR3 has 16 amino acids. CDR3 sequence reads: CASSSTGPTLNTEAFF. DNA for the CDR3: TGTGCCAGCAGTTCGACAGGCCCAACCCTGAACACTGAAGCTTTCTTT. Full variable domain (outside the CDR3, taken from reference TRBV28 and TRBJ1-1): DVKVTQSSRYLVKRTGEKVFLECVQDMDHENMFWYRQDPGLGLRLIYFSYDVKMKEKGDIPEGYSVSREKKERFSLILESASTNQTSMYLCASSSTGPTLNTEAFFGQGTRLTVV.

The chain recombines TRBV27 with TRBJ2-1, with 11 bases that match TRBD1. Germline CDR1 MNHEY, CDR2 SMNVEV (reference sequence). The CDR3 runs 14 residues. Germline trimming cut 4 bases from V and 9 bases from J; bases unmatched to any gene: 5. The DNA of the CDR3 is TGTGCCAGCAGTTGGGGACAGGGGGACGGTGAGCAGTTCTTC. Amino acids: CASSWGQGDGEQFF.

This clone was observed a single time. The chain is built from TRBV18 and TRBJ1-2; TRBD1 agrees at 9 bases. The CDR3 is 17 residues long. V dropped 3 bases and J dropped 6; count of bases not matched to a gene: 14. CDR1 is KGHSH, CDR2 LQKENI, per germline. CDR3 in DNA: TGTGCCAGCTCACCTTCCTCAGGCCCGGGACAGGGTAATGGCTACACCTTC. It specifies CASSPSSGPGQGNGYTF.

The V call is TRBV12-5, the J call TRBJ2-4, with D perhaps TRBD2 (7 bases). The V end was cut by 6 bases, the J end by 8 bases, with 17 bases between. The CDR3 runs to 14 residues. CDR1 LGHNT and CDR2 FRNRAP come from the germline V gene. The DNA of the CDR3 is TGTGCTAGTGGAGTCTCGGGGGGCTGGGACATTCAGTACTTC. Encoded protein: CASGVSGGWDIQYF.

The chain is built from TRBV15 and TRBJ2-1; perhaps TRBD1 as D (7 bases). Trimming cost V 5 bases and J 6 bases, with 17 bases left between them. CDR3 size: 15 residues. The germline CDR1 and CDR2 sequences are LNHNV and YYDKDF (reference sequence). As DNA, the CDR3 is TGTGCCACCAGCGGAGGGACAGAACCTACCAATGAGCAGTTCTTC. Encoded protein: CATSGGTEPTNEQFF.

V gene TRBV10-3 combines with J gene TRBJ1-5; D might be TRBD1 (5 bases). Trimming shortened V by 3 bases and J by 3 bases, and 9 bases separated the two germline ends. This CDR3 region has 14 residues. Germline lookup yields CDR1 ENHRY and CDR2 SYGVKD. CDR3 residues: CAISDGAANQPQHF. The DNA for the CDR3 is TGTGCCATCAGTGATGGGGCTGCCAATCAGCCCCAGCATTTT.

The chain combines TRBV6-2 or TRBV6-3 with TRBJ1-1; weak D call: TRBD1 (5 bases). V was trimmed by 3 bases and J by 3 bases, leaving 14 bases between them. The germline CDR1 and CDR2 sequences are MNHEY and SVGEGT. The length of the CDR3 is 15 residues. The CDR3 DNA follows: TGTGCCAGCAGTTATCTGGACGGGGGTTACACTGAAGCTTTCTTT. This sequence encodes CASSYLDGGYTEAFF.

The CDR3, as DNA: TGTGCCAGCAGCCAAGTGGGACAGAAGGGTTCACCCCTCCACTTT. It specifies CASSQVGQKGSPLHF. The V and J genes are TRBV4-2 and TRBJ1-6, with 7 nucleotides matching TRBD1. Trimming removed 1 base from V and 9 bases from J; junction bases left unmatched: 6. The CDR3 extends over 15 amino acids. Germline lookup yields CDR1 LGHNA and CDR2 YNFKEQ.

The chain links TRBV19 to TRBJ2-7, with D perhaps matching TRBD2 (7 bases). CDR3 length equals 14 residues. Germline V gene sequence: CDR1 LNHDA, CDR2 SQIVND (reference sequence). V was trimmed by 5 bases and J by 6 bases, leaving 17 bases between them. The CDR3 DNA reads as TGTGCCAGTAGTCCCACGGGGGGCGACGGCGAGCAGTACTTC. Translated: CASSPTGGDGEQYF.